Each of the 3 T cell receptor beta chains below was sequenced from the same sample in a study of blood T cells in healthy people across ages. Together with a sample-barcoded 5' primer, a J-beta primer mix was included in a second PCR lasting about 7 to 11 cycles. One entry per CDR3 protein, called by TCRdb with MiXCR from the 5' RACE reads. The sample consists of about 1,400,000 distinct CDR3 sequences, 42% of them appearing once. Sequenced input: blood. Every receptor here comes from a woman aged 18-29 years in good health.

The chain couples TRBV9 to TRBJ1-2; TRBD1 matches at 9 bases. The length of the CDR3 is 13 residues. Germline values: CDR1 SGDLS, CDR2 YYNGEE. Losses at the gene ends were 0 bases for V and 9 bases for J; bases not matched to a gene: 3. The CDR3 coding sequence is TGTGCCAGCAGCGTAGGGGGACAGGGTAGCTACACCTTC. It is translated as CASSVGGQGSYTF.

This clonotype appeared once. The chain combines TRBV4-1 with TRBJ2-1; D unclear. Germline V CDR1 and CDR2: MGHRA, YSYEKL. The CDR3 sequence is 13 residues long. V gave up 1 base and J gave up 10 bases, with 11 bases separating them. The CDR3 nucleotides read TGCGCCAGCAGCCAAGGAAGGTTGGACGAGCAGTTCTTC. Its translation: CASSQGRLDEQFF.

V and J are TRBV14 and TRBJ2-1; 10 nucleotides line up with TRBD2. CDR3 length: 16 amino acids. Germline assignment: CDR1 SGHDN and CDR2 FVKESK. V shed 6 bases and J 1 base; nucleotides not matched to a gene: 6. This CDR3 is CASRPTSGPSYNEQFF. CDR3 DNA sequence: TGTGCCAGCAGGCCGACTAGCGGGCCGTCCTACAATGAGCAGTTCTTC.